The entry below describes one T cell receptor beta chain. TCRdb re-called the PCR reads through MiXCR. Among 20,000 to 30,000 clones listed, 15% to 20% were seen once. The data derive from a study of metastatic and nonmetastatic thyroid tumors. CDR1 is SGHAT and CDR2 is FQNNGV in the germline V gene. Deletions cut 4 bases from V and 1 base from J, with 13 bases between. The CDR3 consists of 15 residues. None of the patients had undergone any treatment ahead of thyroid surgery. The specimen was blood. The V call is TRBV11-2, the J call TRBJ1-2, with D perhaps matching TRBD1 (6 bases). The clonotype was recovered from a male donor with papillary thyroid cancer or a benign thyroid nodule (not recorded which). Some clones in this sample may be carry-over from other donors' samples. The DNA for the CDR3 is TGTGCCAGCAGCTCTACCGGGACACTTAACTATGGCTACACCTTC. Translated: CASSSTGTLNYGYTF. Complete variable domain (other parts from reference TRBV11-2 and TRBJ1-2): EAGVAQSPRYKIIEKRQSVAFWCNPISGHATLYWYQQILGQGPKLLIQFQNNGVVDDSQLPKDRFSAERLKGVDSTLKIQPAKLEDSAVYLCASSSTGTLNYGYTFGSGTRLTVV.